This TCR beta chain derives from a study of control samples from healthy donors and cancer patients. This clone was recorded a few times. Assay used: immunoSEQ multiplex PCR; TCRdb lists only in-frame clones, some missing. Of approximately 140,000 clones listed, 89% are singletons. Germline CDR1 KGHSH, CDR2 LQKENI. The length of the CDR3 is 13 residues. V trimming: 8 bases; J trimming: 6 bases; junction bases outside the gene matches: 7. The chain couples TRBV18 to TRBJ2-1, with TRBD1 matching 7 bases. Material for sequencing was PBMCs. The TCR was taken from a middle-aged man with head and neck cancer. DNA for the CDR3: TGTGCCAGCCGACCCGACAGGGCCAATGAGCAGTTCTTC. Its translation: CASRPDRANEQFF.